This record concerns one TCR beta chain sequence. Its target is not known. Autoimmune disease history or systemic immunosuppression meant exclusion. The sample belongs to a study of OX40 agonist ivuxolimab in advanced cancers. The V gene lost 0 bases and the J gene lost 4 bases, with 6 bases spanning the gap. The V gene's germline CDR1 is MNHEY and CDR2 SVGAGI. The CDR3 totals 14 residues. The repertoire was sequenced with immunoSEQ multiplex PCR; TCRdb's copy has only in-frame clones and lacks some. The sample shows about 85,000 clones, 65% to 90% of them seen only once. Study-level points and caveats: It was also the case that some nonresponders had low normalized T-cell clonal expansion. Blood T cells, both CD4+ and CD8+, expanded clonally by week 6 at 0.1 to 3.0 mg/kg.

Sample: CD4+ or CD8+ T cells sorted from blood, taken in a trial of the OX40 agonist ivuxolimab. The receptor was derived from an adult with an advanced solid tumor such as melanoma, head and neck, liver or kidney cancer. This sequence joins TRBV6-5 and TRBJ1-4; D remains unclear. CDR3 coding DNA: TGTGCCAGCAGTTACTCCAGCAGTAATGAAAAACTGTTTTTT. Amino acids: CASSYSSSNEKLFF.